The 24 T cell receptor beta chains below all came from one sample that was sequenced in a study of blood T cell repertoires in COVID-19. Clones were sequenced by immunoSEQ multiplex PCR, and TCRdb holds only the in-frame ones, with some missing. The top ten clones hold about a sixth of a sample with roughly 41,000 clones, about nine tenths of them seen once. What was sequenced was peripheral blood. These receptors all stem from a human donor in a cohort sampled during active COVID-19.

This clone has a single count. V usage is TRBV6-4 and J usage is TRBJ2-3; 10 positions agree with TRBD1. Germline loops: CDR1 MRHNA, CDR2 SNTAGT. The junction had 2 bases not matched to a gene; V was cut back by 4 bases and J by 4 bases. The CDR3 extends over 14 amino acids. As DNA, the CDR3 is TGTGCCAGCAGTGGTGGACAGGGGGCAGATACGCAGTATTTT. Amino acid sequence: CASSGGQGADTQYF.

The V call is TRBV7-2, the J call TRBJ2-5, with 10 bases identical to TRBD2. V gave up 1 base and J gave up 4 bases; unmatched junction bases: 6. The CDR3 consists of 16 residues. CDR1 is SGHTA and CDR2 is FQGNSA in the germline V gene. The DNA for the CDR3 is TGTGCCAGCAGCTTAGTGCTAGCGGGAGCTGGAGAGACCCAGTACTTC. It encodes CASSLVLAGAGETQYF.

The rearrangement uses TRBV5-8 and TRBJ1-6; TRBD1 might be the D (5 bases). Germline V CDR1 and CDR2: SGHTS, YDEGEE. The CDR3 is made up of 17 amino acids. V lost 4 bases to trimming and J lost 6 bases, with 20 bases between them. CDR3 amino acids: CASSLSGHLNPNSPLHF. The CDR3 nucleotides are TGTGCCAGCAGCCTAAGTGGACACCTAAACCCTAATTCACCCCTCCACTTT.

The rearrangement joins TRBV7-9 to TRBJ2-1; 7 nucleotides match TRBD2. There are 14 residues in the CDR3. The ends lost 3 bases at V and 1 base at J; junction bases unmatched: 0. Germline V gene sequence: CDR1 SEHNR, CDR2 FQNEAQ (reference sequence). The CDR3 here is CASSLGLSYNEQFF. The CDR3, as DNA: TGTGCCAGCAGCTTGGGACTATCCTACAATGAGCAGTTCTTC. Filled out from reference TRBV7-9 and TRBJ2-1, the complete variable domain reads DTGVSQNPRHKITKRGQNVTFRCDPISEHNRLYWYRQTLGQGPEFLTYFQNEAQLEKSRLLSDRFSAERPKGSFSTLEIQRTEQGDSAMYLCASSLGLSYNEQFFGPGTRLTVL.

The V call is TRBV28, the J call TRBJ1-6; possibly TRBD1 for D (6 bases). Germline V gives CDR1 MDHEN, CDR2 SYDVKM. Trimming removed 3 bases at V and 5 bases at J, with 14 bases between. The CDR3 is 16 amino acids. The CDR3 bases are TGTGCCAGCAGTTTCGTCAGGGGTCTTAATAATTCACCCCTCCACTTT. Encoded protein: CASSFVRGLNNSPLHF.

The rearrangement uses TRBV9 and TRBJ1-3; no reliable D call. The CDR3 is 10 residues long. V lost 3 bases and J 12 bases, leaving 7 bases between the germline ends. Germline V CDR1 and CDR2: SGDLS, YYNGEE. In DNA form, the CDR3 reads TGTGCCAGCAGCGGCCGGGACATATATTTT. The encoded protein is CASSGRDIYF. Supplemented by reference TRBV9 and TRBJ1-3, the full variable domain reads DSGVTQTPKHLITATGQRVTLRCSPRSGDLSVYWYQQSLDQGLQFLIQYYNGEERAKGNILERFSAQQFPDLHSELNLSSLELGDSALYFCASSGRDIYFGEGSWLTVV.

DNA of the CDR3: TGTGCCAGCAGCGCCGGGACATGGCAGGCCCAGTACTTC. Its protein product is CASSAGTWQAQYF. The chain uses TRBV7-2 and TRBJ2-5; weak D call: TRBD1 (6 bases). Germline assignment: CDR1 SGHTA and CDR2 FQGNSA. Between the trimmed V and J ends, which lost 5 bases and 9 bases, there was a span of 16 bases. The CDR3 sequence is 13 residues long. Based on the CDR3 plus reference TRBV7-2 and TRBJ2-5, the full variable domain is GAGVSQSPSNKVTEKGKDVELRCDPISGHTALYWYRQSLGQGLEFLIYFQGNSAPDKSGLPSDRFSAERTGGSVSTLTIQRTQQEDSAVYLCASSAGTWQAQYFGPGTRLLVL.

The chain recombines TRBV2 with TRBJ1-4; 7 bases fit TRBD1. The CDR3 has 16 residues. CDR1 and CDR2 (germline): SNHLY, FYNNEI. Germline trimming cut 6 bases from V and 3 bases from J; bases unmatched to any gene: 10. CDR3 sequence (DNA): TGTGCCAGCAGGCTGACAGGGAGGAGGGCTAATGAAAAACTGTTTTTT. It yields the protein CASRLTGRRANEKLFF.

V gene TRBV5-5 combines with J gene TRBJ1-1; the D is unclear. CDR1 is SGHKS, CDR2 YYEKEE, per germline (reference sequence). Trimming removed 7 bases from V and 6 bases from J, with 16 bases in between. The CDR3 consists of 13 residues. The CDR3 here is CASRLGVMSEAFF. In nucleotides, the CDR3 is TGTGCCAGCCGACTCGGGGTGATGTCTGAAGCTTTCTTT.

The chain has TRBV19 and TRBJ2-7, with TRBD1 matching 8 bases. This CDR3 comprises 14 residues. V lost 5 bases, J lost 7 bases, and 10 bases stayed unmatched. Germline CDR1 LNHDA, CDR2 SQIVND (reference sequence). CDR3 protein: CASSGGQGLREQYF. The CDR3 coding sequence is TGTGCCAGTAGTGGTGGACAGGGCTTAAGAGAGCAGTACTTC.

V usage is TRBV5-1 and J usage is TRBJ1-2; possibly TRBD1 for D (6 bases). V was trimmed by 7 bases and J by 3 bases, leaving 19 bases between them. CDR1 and CDR2 (germline): SGHRS, YFSETQ. The CDR3 is 15 amino acids. The DNA for the CDR3 is TGCGCCAGCGGACTGTGGGGACAAGGGGACTATGGCTACACCTTC. Protein: CASGLWGQGDYGYTF.

The rearrangement uses TRBV5-6 and TRBJ2-7; a weak D match, TRBD1 (5 bases). The CDR3 runs 12 residues. V shed 4 bases and J shed 2 bases, with 7 bases lying between them. The germline gives CDR1 SGHDT, CDR2 YYEEEE. CDR3 in amino acids: CASSRGTYEQYF. CDR3 nucleotide sequence: TGTGCCAGCAGCAGGGGTACCTACGAGCAGTACTTC.

This clone appeared a few times. CDR3 region: CASSHAGTGSYEQYF. In DNA form, the CDR3 reads TGTGCCAGCAGCCACGCCGGGACTGGCTCCTACGAGCAGTACTTC. The chain links TRBV7-9 to TRBJ2-7, with D maybe TRBD2 (6 bases). There are 15 residues in the CDR3. V was clipped by 5 bases and J by 0 bases, with 14 bases between them. Germline loops: CDR1 SEHNR, CDR2 FQNEAQ (reference sequence).

V and J are TRBV24-1 and TRBJ2-3; 8 nucleotides line up with TRBD1. V dropped 7 bases and J dropped 3; count of bases not matched to a gene: 2. This CDR3 region has 13 residues. The V gene's germline CDR1 is KGHDR and CDR2 SFDVKD. The CDR3 nucleotides are TGTGCCACCAGGGGGGACAGGACAGATACGCAGTATTTT. Translating gives CATRGDRTDTQYF.

This chain uses TRBV2 with TRBJ2-7; 11 bases align to TRBD1. This CDR3 is 13 amino acids long. V was clipped by 10 bases and J by 0 bases; unmatched bases: 2. Germline CDR1 SNHLY, CDR2 FYNNEI. This CDR3 is CAKGQGGSYEQYF. In nucleotides, the CDR3 is TGTGCCAAGGGACAGGGGGGCTCCTACGAGCAGTACTTC.

The chain combines TRBV10-1 with TRBJ2-1; D may be TRBD1 (5 bases). Germline V gene sequence: CDR1 WNHNN, CDR2 SYGVQD (reference sequence). The CDR3 consists of 13 residues. The V end lost 0 bases, the J end lost 15 bases, and 15 bases lay between the germline ends. As DNA, the CDR3 is TGCGCCAGCAGTGAGTCTGGGGCCCGAGAACGGTTCTTC. Protein sequence: CASSESGARERFF.

The chain employs TRBV15 and TRBJ2-1; D ambiguous. Germline loops: CDR1 LNHNV, CDR2 YYDKDF (reference sequence). Trimming shortened V by 5 bases and J by 0 bases, and 14 bases separated the two germline ends. The CDR3 loop spans 16 amino acids. The CDR3 nucleotides are TGTGCCACCAGCTTAGGCAGTCCTAGCTCCTACAATGAGCAGTTCTTC. This encodes CATSLGSPSSYNEQFF.

The chain recombines TRBV7-2 with TRBJ2-7, with D unclear. CDR3 length: 17 residues. CDR1 and CDR2 from the germline V gene are SGHTA and FQGNSA. V was trimmed by 2 bases and J by 0 bases, leaving 17 bases between them. Here the CDR3 reads CASSLSEGVAYSYEQYF. The CDR3 region has the DNA TGTGCCAGCAGCTTAAGTGAAGGAGTGGCCTACTCCTACGAGCAGTACTTC.

V usage is TRBV2 and J usage is TRBJ1-5; a weak D match, TRBD1 (6 bases). The germline V gene has CDR1 SNHLY and CDR2 FYNNEI. This CDR3 has 12 amino acids. Trimming took off 4 bases at V and 7 bases at J, with 8 bases between the two ends. The CDR3 nucleotides are TGTGCCAGCAGTGTACAGGGCCAGCCCCAGCATTTT. Its protein product is CASSVQGQPQHF.

In its sample, this clone was seen once. The chain joins TRBV9 to TRBJ2-1; D is ambiguous. CDR1 SGDLS and CDR2 YYNGEE come from the germline V gene. Trimming took off 3 bases at V and 4 bases at J, with 8 bases between the two ends. This CDR3 comprises 13 residues. The CDR3 DNA is TGTGCCAGCAGCGGGTCGGGTTACAATGAGCAGTTCTTC. Residues: CASSGSGYNEQFF.

The genes are TRBV7-2 and TRBJ1-5; a weak D match, TRBD1 (5 bases). The CDR3 is 15 residues long. Germline CDR1 SGHTA, CDR2 FQGNSA. V was pared by 1 base and J by 4 bases, with 11 bases between. CDR3 nucleotides: TGTGCCAGCAGCTTAGAGCAGGGCGATAATCAGCCCCAGCATTTT. It codes for CASSLEQGDNQPQHF.

This chain joins TRBV3-1 (or the pseudogene TRBV3-2) and TRBJ2-1; 10 nucleotides line up with TRBD2. The trim removed 4 bases at V and 6 bases at J, leaving 3 bases unmatched. The CDR3 extends over 14 amino acids. Germline V gene data show CDR1 as LGHDT and CDR2 as YNNKEL (reference sequence). Written as DNA, the CDR3 is TGTGCCAGCAGCCCACTAGCGGGGACCAATGAGCAGTTCTTC. Translating gives CASSPLAGTNEQFF.

The rearrangement uses TRBV7-9 and TRBJ1-6; no clear D. Germline CDR1 reads SEHNR; CDR2 reads FQNEAQ (reference sequence). The V end was cut by 2 bases, the J end by 0 bases, with 17 bases between. The CDR3 is 19 residues long. The CDR3 here is CASSLIPRDSSSYNSPLHF. The CDR3, as DNA: TGTGCCAGCAGCTTAATCCCCCGAGACTCAAGCTCCTATAATTCACCCCTCCACTTT. The variable domain in full, completed from reference TRBV7-9 and TRBJ1-6, reads DTGVSQNPRHKITKRGQNVTFRCDPISEHNRLYWYRQTLGQGPEFLTYFQNEAQLEKSRLLSDRFSAERPKGSFSTLEIQRTEQGDSAMYLCASSLIPRDSSSYNSPLHFGNGTRLTVT.

This chain uses TRBV24-1 with TRBJ1-5; 7 bases match TRBD1. This CDR3 is built from 16 residues. Germline-derived CDR1 and CDR2 are KGHDR and SFDVKD. V lost 3 bases and J lost 0; bases outside the gene matches: 4. CDR3 sequence (DNA): TGTGCCACCAGTGATGCCGGGACAGCTAGCAATCAGCCCCAGCATTTT. It specifies CATSDAGTASNQPQHF.